The T cell receptor (beta chain) under discussion was sequenced for a study of early T cells in non-severe SARS-CoV-2 infection. Across the study: The chains were unpaired, and the sequenced material was bulk RNA from unsorted whole blood.

V gave up 3 bases and J gave up 5 bases, with 10 bases separating them. Germline V gives CDR1 KGHSH, CDR2 LQKENI. This CDR3 has 14 amino acids. Individually, cDNA molecules had unique molecular identifiers attached to them. TCRdb redid the calling of the 5' RACE reads with MiXCR, one entry per CDR3 protein. This sample yields about 64,000 distinct CDR3 sequences, of which less than 5.5% are seen a single time; just under 5% belongs to the top ten. Whole-study results and caveats: VDJdb matching favored anti-spike CD8 responses, missing private and CD4 specificities.

This clonotype was counted many times. No antigen is known for it. Sequences were obtained from whole blood. This TCR derives from an adult who was a healthcare worker with PCR-confirmed SARS-CoV-2 infection or an uninfected control (not recorded which). The chain is built from TRBV18 and TRBJ2-2, with D possibly being TRBD2 (6 bases). The CDR3 reads CASSPLAWTGELFF. The CDR3 DNA sequence: TGTGCCAGCTCACCTCTAGCGTGGACCGGGGAGCTGTTTTTT.